This T cell receptor (beta chain) came from a study of T cell clonality in common variable immunodeficiency. Study-wide findings and caveats: Fewer TCRbeta clones were shared among CVID subjects than controls.

Germline lookup yields CDR1 ENHRY and CDR2 SYGVKD. V was pared by 0 bases and J by 5 bases, with 13 bases between. The CDR3 spans 15 residues. Patients and controls were mostly of Caucasian heritage. Donors gave roughly 4.5 to 9 ml heparinized peripheral whole blood. Control and CVID samples contributed equal amounts of genomic DNA. Here immunoSEQ multiplex PCR was the method, and the copy in TCRdb shows in-frame clones only, minus some. Sampling found fewer than 50,000 clones, none seen once. This clone was seen repeatedly, ten times or more. Antigen specificity is unknown. The read gets to within 3 residues of the CDR3 end, and the germline J gene fills in the rest.

The sequence was collected from a person aged 18 to 75 in good health. The rearrangement joins TRBV10-3 to TRBJ1-1, with TRBD1 as a possible D gene (6 bases). The sequencing sample was made of peripheral blood mononuclear cells. This CDR3 reads CAISESGGRGTEAFF. The sequenced part of the CDR3 DNA is TGTGCCATCAGTGAGTCCGGGGGGCGGGGAACTGAA.